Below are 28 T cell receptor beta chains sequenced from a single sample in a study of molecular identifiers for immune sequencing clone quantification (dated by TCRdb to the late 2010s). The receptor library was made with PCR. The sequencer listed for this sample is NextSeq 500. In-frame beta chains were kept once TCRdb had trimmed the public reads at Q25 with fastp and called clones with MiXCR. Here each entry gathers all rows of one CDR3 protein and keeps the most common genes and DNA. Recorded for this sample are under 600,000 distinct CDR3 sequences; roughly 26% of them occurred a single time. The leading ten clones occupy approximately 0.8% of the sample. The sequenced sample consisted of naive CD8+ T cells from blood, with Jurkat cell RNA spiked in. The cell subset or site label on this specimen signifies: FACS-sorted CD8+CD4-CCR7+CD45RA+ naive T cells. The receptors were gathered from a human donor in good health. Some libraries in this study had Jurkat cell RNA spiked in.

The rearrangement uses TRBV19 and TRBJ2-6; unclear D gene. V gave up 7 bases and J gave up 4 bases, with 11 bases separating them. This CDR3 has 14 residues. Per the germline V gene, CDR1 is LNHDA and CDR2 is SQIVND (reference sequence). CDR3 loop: CASNMDGGANVLTF. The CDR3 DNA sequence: TGTGCCAGTAATATGGACGGCGGGGCCAACGTCCTGACTTTC. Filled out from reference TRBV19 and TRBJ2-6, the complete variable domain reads DGGITQSPKYLFRKEGQNVTLSCEQNLNHDAMYWYRQDPGQGLRLIYYSQIVNDFQKGDIAEGYSVSREKKESFPLTVTSAQKNPTAFYLCASNMDGGANVLTFGAGSRLTVL.

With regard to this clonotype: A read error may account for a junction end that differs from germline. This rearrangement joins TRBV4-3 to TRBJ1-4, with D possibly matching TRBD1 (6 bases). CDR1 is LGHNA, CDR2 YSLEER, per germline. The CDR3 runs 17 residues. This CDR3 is CASSQELGQRTNVKLFF. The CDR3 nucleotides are TGCGCCAGCAGCCAAGAACTAGGACAGAGAACTAATGTAAAACTGTTTTTT.

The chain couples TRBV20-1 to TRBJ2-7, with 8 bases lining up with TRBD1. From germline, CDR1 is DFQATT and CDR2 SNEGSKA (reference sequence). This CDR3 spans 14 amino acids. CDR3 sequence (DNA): TGCAGGCCAACCGGGACAGGAGCTTCCTACGAGCAGTACTTC. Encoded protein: CRPTGTGASYEQYF.

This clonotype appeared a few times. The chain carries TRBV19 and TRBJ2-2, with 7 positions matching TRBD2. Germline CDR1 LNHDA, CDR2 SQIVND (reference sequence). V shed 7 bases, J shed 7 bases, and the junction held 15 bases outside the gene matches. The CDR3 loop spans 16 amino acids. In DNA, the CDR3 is TGTGCCAGTACCCCCTTATCGGGCGGGAGAATCGGGGAGCTGTTTTTT. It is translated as CASTPLSGGRIGELFF.

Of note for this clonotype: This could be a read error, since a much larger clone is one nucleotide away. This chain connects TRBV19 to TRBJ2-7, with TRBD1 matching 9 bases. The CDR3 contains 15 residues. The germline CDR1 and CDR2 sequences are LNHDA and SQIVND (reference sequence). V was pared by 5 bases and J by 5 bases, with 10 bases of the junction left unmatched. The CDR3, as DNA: TGTGCCAGTAGTCCAGGAGGGACAGGGATCCACGAGCAGTACTTC. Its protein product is CASSPGGTGIHEQYF.

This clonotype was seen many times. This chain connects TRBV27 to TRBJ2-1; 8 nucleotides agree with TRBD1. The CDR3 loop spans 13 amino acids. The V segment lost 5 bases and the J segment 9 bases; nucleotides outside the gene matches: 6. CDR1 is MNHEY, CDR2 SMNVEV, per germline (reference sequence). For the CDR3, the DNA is TGTGCCAGCAGTCTAGGGACAGGCGGTGAGCAGTTCTTC. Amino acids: CASSLGTGGEQFF.

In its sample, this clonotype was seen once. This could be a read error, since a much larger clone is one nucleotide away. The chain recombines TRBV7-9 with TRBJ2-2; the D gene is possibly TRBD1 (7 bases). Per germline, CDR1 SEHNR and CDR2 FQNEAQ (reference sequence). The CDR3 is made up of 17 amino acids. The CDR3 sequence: CASSPPGGTANTGELLF. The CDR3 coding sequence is TGTGCCAGCAGCCCACCCGGCGGGACAGCGAACACCGGGGAGCTGCTTTTT.

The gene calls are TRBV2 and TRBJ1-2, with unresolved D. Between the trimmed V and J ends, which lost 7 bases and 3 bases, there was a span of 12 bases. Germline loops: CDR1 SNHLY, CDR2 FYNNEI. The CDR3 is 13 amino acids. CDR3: CASKYPGDYGYTF. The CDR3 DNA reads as TGTGCCAGCAAGTACCCGGGAGACTATGGCTACACCTTC.

This CDR3 reads CASSLAGALPNEQFF. The CDR3 DNA reads as TGTGCCAGCAGTTTAGCGGGGGCCCTTCCCAATGAGCAGTTCTTC. The V call is TRBV27, the J call TRBJ2-1; TRBD2 might be the D (7 bases). Germline V gene data show CDR1 as MNHEY and CDR2 as SMNVEV (reference sequence). The CDR3 length is 15 residues. Deletions cut 2 bases from V and 6 bases from J, with 14 bases between.

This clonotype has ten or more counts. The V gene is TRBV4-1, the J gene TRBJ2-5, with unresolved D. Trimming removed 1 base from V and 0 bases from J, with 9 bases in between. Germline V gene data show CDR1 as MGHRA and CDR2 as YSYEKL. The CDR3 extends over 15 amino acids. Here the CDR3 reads CASSQVPTYQETQYF. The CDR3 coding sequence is TGCGCCAGCAGCCAAGTTCCCACGTACCAAGAGACCCAGTACTTC.

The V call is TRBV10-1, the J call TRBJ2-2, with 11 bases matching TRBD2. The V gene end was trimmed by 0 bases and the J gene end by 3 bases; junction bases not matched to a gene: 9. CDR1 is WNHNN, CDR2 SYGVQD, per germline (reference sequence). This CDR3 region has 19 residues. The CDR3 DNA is TGCGCCAGCAGTGAGTCGAGAGGTAGCGGGGGGGCCCACACCGGGGAGCTGTTTTTT. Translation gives CASSESRGSGGAHTGELFF.

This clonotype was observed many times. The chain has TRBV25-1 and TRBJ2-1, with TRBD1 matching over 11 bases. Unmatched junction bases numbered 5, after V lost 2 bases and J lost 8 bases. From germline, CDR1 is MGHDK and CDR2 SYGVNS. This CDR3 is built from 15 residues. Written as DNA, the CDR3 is TGTGCCAGCAGTGAAGTCGGACAGGGGGCCTATGAGCAGTTCTTC. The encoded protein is CASSEVGQGAYEQFF. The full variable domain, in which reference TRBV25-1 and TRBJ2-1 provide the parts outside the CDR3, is EADIYQTPRYLVIGTGKKITLECSQTMGHDKMYWYQQDPGMELHLIHYSYGVNSTEKGDLSSESTVSRIRTEHFPLTLESARPSHTSQYLCASSEVGQGAYEQFFGPGTRLTVL.

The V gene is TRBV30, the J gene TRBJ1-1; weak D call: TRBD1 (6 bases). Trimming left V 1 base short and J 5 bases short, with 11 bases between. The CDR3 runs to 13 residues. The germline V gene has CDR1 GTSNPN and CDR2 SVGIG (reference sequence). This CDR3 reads CAWSGGGRTEAFF. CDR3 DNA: TGTGCCTGGAGTGGAGGGGGACGGACTGAAGCTTTCTTT.

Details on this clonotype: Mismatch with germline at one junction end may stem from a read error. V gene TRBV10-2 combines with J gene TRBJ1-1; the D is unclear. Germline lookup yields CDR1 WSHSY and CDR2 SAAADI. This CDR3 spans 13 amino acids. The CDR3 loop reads CASRAGRYTVAFF. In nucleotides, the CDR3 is TGCGCCAGCAGGGCCGGGAGATACACTGTAGCTTTCTTT.

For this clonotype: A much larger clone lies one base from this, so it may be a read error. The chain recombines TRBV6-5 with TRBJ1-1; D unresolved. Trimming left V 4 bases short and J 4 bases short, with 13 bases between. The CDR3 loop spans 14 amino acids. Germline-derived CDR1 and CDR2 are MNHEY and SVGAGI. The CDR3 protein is CASSSNGVSTEAFF. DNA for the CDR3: TGTGCCAGCAGTTCCAACGGGGTGTCCACTGAAGCTTTCTTT.

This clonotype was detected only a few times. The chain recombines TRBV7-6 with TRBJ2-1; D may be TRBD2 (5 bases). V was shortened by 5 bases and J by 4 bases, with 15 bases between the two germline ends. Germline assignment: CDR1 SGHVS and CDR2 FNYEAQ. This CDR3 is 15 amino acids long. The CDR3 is CASSPRVGDYNEQFF. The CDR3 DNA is TGTGCCAGCAGCCCAAGGGTCGGGGATTACAATGAGCAGTTCTTC.

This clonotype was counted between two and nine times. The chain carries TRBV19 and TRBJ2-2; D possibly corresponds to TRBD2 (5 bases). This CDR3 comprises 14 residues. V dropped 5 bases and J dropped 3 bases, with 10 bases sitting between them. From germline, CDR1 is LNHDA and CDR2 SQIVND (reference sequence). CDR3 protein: CASSLEAYTGELFF. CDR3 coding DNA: TGTGCCAGTAGTTTGGAGGCTTACACCGGGGAGCTGTTTTTT.

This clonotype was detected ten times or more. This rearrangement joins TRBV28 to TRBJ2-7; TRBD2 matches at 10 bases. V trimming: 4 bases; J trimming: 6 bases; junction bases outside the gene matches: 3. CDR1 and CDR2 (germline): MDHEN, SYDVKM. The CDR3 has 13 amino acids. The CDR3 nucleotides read TGTGCCAGCAGTTATGGACTAGCGGCCGAGCAGTACTTC. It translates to CASSYGLAAEQYF.

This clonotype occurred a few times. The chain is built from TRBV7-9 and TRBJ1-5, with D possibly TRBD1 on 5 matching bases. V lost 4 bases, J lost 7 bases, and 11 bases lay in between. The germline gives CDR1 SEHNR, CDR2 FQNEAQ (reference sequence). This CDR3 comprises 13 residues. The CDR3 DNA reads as TGTGCCAGCAGCTCCGCTTGGGGCCAGCCCCAGCATTTT. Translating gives CASSSAWGQPQHF.

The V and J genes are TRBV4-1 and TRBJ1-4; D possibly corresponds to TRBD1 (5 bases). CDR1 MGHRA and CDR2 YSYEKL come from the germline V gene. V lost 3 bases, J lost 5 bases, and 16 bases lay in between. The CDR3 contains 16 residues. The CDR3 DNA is TGCGCCAGCAGCCAGGGGGACCTGCTCCCGAATGAAAAACTGTTTTTT. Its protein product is CASSQGDLLPNEKLFF.

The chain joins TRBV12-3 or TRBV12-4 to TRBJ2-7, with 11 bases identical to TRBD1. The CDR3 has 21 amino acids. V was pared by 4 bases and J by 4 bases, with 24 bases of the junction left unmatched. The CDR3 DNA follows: TGTGCCAGCAGTTCAGCGCTTTTGACCATGTTAACCCGGGACAGGGGGTACGAGCAGTACTTC. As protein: CASSSALLTMLTRDRGYEQYF.

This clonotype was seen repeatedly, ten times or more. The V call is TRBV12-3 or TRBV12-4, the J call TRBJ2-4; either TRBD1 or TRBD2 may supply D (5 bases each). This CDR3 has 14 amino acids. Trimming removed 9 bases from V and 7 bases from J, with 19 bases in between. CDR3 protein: CASGDLKKANIQYF. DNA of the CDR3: TGTGCCAGTGGGGACCTGAAGAAGGCTAACATTCAGTACTTC.

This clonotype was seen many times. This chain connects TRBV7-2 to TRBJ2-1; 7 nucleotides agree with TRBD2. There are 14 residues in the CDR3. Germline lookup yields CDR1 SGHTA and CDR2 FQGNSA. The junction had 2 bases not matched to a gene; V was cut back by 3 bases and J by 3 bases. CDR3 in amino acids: CASSLGGSYNEQFF. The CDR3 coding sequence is TGTGCCAGCAGCTTGGGCGGGAGCTACAATGAGCAGTTCTTC.

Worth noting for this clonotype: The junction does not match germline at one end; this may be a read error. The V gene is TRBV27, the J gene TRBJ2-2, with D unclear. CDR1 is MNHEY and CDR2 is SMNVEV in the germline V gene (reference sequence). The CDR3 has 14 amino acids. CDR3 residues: CASSLRLNAGELFF. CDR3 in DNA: TGTGCCAGCAGTTTAAGATTGAACGCCGGGGAGCTGTTTTTT.

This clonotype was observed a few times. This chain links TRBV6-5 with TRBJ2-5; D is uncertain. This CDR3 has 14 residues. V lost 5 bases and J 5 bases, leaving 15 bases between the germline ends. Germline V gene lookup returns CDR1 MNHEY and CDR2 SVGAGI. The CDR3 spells CASSVGSIGETQYF. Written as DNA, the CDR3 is TGTGCCAGCAGTGTCGGAAGCATCGGGGAGACCCAGTACTTC.

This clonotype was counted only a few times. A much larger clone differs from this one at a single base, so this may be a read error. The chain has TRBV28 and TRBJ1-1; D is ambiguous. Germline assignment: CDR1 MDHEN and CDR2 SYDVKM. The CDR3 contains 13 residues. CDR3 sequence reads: CASSSRMNTDAFF. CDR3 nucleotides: TGTGCCAGCAGTTCCCGCATGAACACTGATGCTTTCTTT.

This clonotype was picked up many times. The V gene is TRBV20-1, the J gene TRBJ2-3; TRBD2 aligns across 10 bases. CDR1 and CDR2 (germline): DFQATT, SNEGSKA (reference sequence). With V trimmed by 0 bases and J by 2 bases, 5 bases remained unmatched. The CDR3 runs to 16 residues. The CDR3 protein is CSARDRTSGVTDTQYF. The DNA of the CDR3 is TGCAGTGCTAGAGATCGCACTAGCGGGGTCACAGATACGCAGTATTTT.

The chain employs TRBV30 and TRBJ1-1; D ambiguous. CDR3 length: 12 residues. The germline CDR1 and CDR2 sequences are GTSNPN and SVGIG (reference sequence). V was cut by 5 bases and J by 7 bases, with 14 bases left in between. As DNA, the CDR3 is TGTGCCTGGGGAGACGGCTTACTTGAAGCTTTCTTT. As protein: CAWGDGLLEAFF.